The 11 T cell receptor beta chains in this list originate from one sample, sequenced in a study of T cells in Graves' hyperthyroidism and ophthalmopathy (dated by TCRdb to the late 2010s). The library was made by multiplex PCR. The sequencer was an Illumina HiSeq 2000. Amplification of TCR beta CDR3 regions was carried out from RNA transcripts. The first round of RT-PCR for the TCR CDR3 was performed with the HTBI primer set and the Qiagen OneStep RT-PCR kit. TCRdb reran the public reads through fastp at Q25 and MiXCR, keeping productive beta chains. Every distinct CDR3 protein forms one entry, paired with its most common genes and DNA. The table for this sample lists 450,000 to 650,000 distinct CDR3 sequences; approximately 17% of them were counted only once. The top ten clonotypes cover about 16% of the sample. Sequencing was done on a sample of blood. The receptors originated from a woman aged 18-30 years with Graves' ophthalmopathy.

This clonotype was counted between two and nine times. This chain links TRBV20-1 with TRBJ2-4; TRBD2 aligns across 9 bases. The CDR3 length is 18 residues. V dropped 0 bases and J dropped 2; count of bases not matched to a gene: 11. The germline gives CDR1 DFQATT, CDR2 SNEGSKA (reference sequence). The CDR3 nucleotides read TGCAGTGCTAGAGATTCGTTTATAGCGGGAGTAACCAAAAACATTCAGTACTTC. It is translated as CSARDSFIAGVTKNIQYF.

This clonotype showed up many times. The chain has TRBV5-6 and TRBJ2-1; 11 bases line up with TRBD2. This CDR3 has 18 residues. V lost 0 bases and J lost 0; bases outside the gene matches: 5. Germline V CDR1 and CDR2: SGHDT, YYEEEE. The CDR3 loop is CASSLGLAGLSSYNEQFF. As DNA, the CDR3 is TGTGCCAGCAGCTTGGGACTAGCGGGACTTAGCTCCTACAATGAGCAGTTCTTC. The entire variable domain, with the rest obtained from reference TRBV5-6 and TRBJ2-1, is as follows: DAGVTQSPTHLIKTRGQQVTLRCSPKSGHDTVSWYQQALGQGPQFIFQYYEEEERQRGNFPDRFSGHQFPNYSSELNVNALLLGDSALYLCASSLGLAGLSSYNEQFFGPGTRLTVL.

Many counts were recorded for this clonotype. The chain recombines TRBV3-1 with TRBJ1-1; D is undetermined. Trimming left V 0 bases short and J 0 bases short, with 8 bases between. CDR3 length: 15 amino acids. Germline V gives CDR1 LGHDT, CDR2 YNNKEL (reference sequence). The CDR3 DNA sequence: TGTGCCAGCAGCCAAGACCGAGTGATGAACACTGAAGCTTTCTTT. As protein: CASSQDRVMNTEAFF.

Many counts were recorded for this clonotype. The chain recombines TRBV7-9 with TRBJ2-5; D possibly corresponds to TRBD1 (6 bases). Germline CDR1 and CDR2: SEHNR and FQNEAQ (reference sequence). V was cut by 2 bases and J by 5 bases, with 12 bases left in between. The CDR3 has 14 amino acids. This chain's CDR3 is CASSLMGQGETQYF. For the CDR3, the DNA is TGTGCCAGCAGCTTAATGGGGCAGGGGGAGACCCAGTACTTC.

Ten or more counts support this clonotype. This chain uses TRBV5-5 with TRBJ1-1; TRBD1 might be the D (5 bases). Germline CDR1 SGHKS, CDR2 YYEKEE (reference sequence). This CDR3 is 17 amino acids long. V gave up 1 base and J gave up 0 bases, with 16 bases separating them. This CDR3 reads CASSLSLKGYVNTEAFF. The CDR3 DNA follows: TGTGCCAGCAGCTTGTCCTTAAAGGGGTACGTGAACACTGAAGCTTTCTTT. Full variable domain (outside the CDR3, taken from reference TRBV5-5 and TRBJ1-1): DAGVTQSPTHLIKTRGQQVTLRCSPISGHKSVSWYQQVLGQGPQFIFQYYEKEERGRGNFPDRFSARQFPNYSSELNVNALLLGDSALYLCASSLSLKGYVNTEAFFGQGTRLTVV.

This clonotype was recorded at least ten times. In DNA form, the CDR3 reads TGTGCCAGCAGCCTAGGGACAGGGAGCGGCTACACCTTC. Protein product: CASSLGTGSGYTF. The J gene is TRBJ1-2, the V gene TRBV3-1; TRBD1 aligns across 9 bases. This CDR3 has 13 residues. Germline V gives CDR1 LGHDT, CDR2 YNNKEL (reference sequence). J gave up 8 bases and V 4 bases, and 5 bases lay outside the gene matches.

This clonotype appeared many times. The gene calls are TRBV30 and TRBJ1-2, with D uncertain. The V and J ends lost 0 bases and 0 bases respectively, with 5 bases between them. The V gene's germline CDR1 is GTSNPN and CDR2 SVGIG (reference sequence). CDR3 length: 13 amino acids. CDR3 loop: CAWSVQPNYGYTF. The CDR3 DNA sequence: TGTGCCTGGAGTGTTCAACCTAACTATGGCTACACCTTC.

This clonotype was recorded many times. This chain connects TRBV5-1 to TRBJ2-7; no reliable D call. The germline V gene has CDR1 SGHRS and CDR2 YFSETQ. The CDR3 totals 14 residues. Trimming cost V 0 bases and J 3 bases, with 10 bases left between them. The CDR3 here is CASSLEAGGYEQYF. DNA of the CDR3: TGCGCCAGCAGCTTGGAGGCAGGCGGCTACGAGCAGTACTTC.

This clonotype was counted many times. This chain links TRBV28 with TRBJ1-4; D possibly corresponds to TRBD1 (5 bases). Per the germline V gene, CDR1 is MDHEN and CDR2 is SYDVKM. V was clipped by 5 bases and J by 7 bases, with 14 bases between them. CDR3 length: 14 residues. This chain's CDR3 is CASSPTGPSEKLFF. The CDR3 DNA follows: TGTGCCAGCAGTCCAACAGGTCCGAGTGAAAAACTGTTTTTT.

This clonotype was seen a few times. Sequence at one end of the junction differs from germline and may be a read error. This chain uses TRBV3-1 with TRBJ2-1, with 9 bases aligning to TRBD2. The CDR3 has 15 residues. Germline values: CDR1 LGHDT, CDR2 YNNKEL (reference sequence). CDR3 loop: CASSQEAAGGNEQLF. CDR3 DNA: TGTGCCAGCAGCCAAGAGGCAGCGGGAGGCAATGAGCAGCTCTTC.

This clonotype was seen repeatedly, ten times or more. The gene calls are TRBV29-1 and TRBJ2-5; D gene uncertain. The length of the CDR3 is 10 residues. Germline values: CDR1 SQVTM, CDR2 ANQGSEA. Trimming shortened V by 3 bases and J by 4 bases, and 3 bases separated the two germline ends. The CDR3 region is CSVERETQYF. CDR3 DNA: TGCAGCGTTGAGCGAGAGACCCAGTACTTC. The variable domain in full, with the rest retrieved from reference TRBV29-1 and TRBJ2-5, is SAVISQKPSRDICQRGTSLTIQCQVDSQVTMMFWYRQQPGQSLTLIATANQGSEATYESGFVIDKFPISRPNLTFSTLTVSNMSPEDSSIYLCSVERETQYFGPGTRLLVL.